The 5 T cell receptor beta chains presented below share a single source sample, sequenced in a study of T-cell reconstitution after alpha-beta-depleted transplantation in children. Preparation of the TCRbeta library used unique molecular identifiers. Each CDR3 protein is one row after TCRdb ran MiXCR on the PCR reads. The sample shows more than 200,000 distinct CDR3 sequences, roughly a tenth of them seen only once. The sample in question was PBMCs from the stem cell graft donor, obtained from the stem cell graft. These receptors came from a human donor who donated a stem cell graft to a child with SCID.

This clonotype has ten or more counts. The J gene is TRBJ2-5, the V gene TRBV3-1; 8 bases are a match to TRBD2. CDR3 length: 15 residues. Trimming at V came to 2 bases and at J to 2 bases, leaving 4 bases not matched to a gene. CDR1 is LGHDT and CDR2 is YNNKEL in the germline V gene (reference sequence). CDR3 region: CASSQFGGGQETQYF. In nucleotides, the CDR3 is TGTGCCAGCAGCCAATTCGGGGGGGGACAAGAGACCCAGTACTTC.

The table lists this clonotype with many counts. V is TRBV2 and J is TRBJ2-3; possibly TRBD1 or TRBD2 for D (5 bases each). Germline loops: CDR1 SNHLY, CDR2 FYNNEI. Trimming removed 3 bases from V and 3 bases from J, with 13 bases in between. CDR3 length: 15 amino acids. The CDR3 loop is CASSDPGRSTDTQYF. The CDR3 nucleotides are TGTGCCAGCAGTGATCCGGGACGGTCGACAGATACGCAGTATTTT.

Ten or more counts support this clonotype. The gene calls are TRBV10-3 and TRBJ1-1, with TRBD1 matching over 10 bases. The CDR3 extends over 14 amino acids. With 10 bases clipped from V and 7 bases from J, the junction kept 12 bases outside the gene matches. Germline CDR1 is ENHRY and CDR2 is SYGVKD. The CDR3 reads CATTGGAGWNEAFF. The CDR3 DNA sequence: TGTGCCACGACAGGGGGCGCGGGATGGAATGAAGCTTTCTTT.

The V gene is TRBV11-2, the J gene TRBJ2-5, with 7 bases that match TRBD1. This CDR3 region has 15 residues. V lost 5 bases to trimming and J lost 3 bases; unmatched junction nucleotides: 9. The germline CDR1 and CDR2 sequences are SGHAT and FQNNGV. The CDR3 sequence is CASSPRRQGEETQYF. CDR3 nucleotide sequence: TGTGCCAGCAGCCCCCGCAGACAGGGTGAAGAGACCCAGTACTTC.

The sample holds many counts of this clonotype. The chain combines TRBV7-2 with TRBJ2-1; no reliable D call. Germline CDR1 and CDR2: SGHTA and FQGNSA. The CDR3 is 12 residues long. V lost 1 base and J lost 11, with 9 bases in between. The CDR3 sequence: CASSLGRWKQFF. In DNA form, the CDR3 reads TGTGCCAGCAGCTTAGGGCGCTGGAAGCAGTTCTTC. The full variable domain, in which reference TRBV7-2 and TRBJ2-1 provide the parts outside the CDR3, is GAGVSQSPSNKVTEKGKDVELRCDPISGHTALYWYRQSLGQGLEFLIYFQGNSAPDKSGLPSDRFSAERTGGSVSTLTIQRTQQEDSAVYLCASSLGRWKQFFGPGTRLTVL.